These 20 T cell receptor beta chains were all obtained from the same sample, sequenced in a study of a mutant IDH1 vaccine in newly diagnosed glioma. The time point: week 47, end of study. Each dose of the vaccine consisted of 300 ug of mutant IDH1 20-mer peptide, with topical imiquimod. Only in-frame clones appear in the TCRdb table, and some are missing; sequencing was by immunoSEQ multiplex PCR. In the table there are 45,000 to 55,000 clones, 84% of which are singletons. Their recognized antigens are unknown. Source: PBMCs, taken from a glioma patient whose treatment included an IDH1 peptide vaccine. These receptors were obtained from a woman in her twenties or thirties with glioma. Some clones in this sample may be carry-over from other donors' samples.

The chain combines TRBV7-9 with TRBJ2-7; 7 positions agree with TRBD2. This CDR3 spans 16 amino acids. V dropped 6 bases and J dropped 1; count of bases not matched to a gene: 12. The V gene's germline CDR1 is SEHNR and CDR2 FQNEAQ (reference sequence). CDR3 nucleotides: TGTGCCAGCAGACCCGGTGGGAGCGGGGAATCCTACGAGCAGTACTTC. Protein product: CASRPGGSGESYEQYF.

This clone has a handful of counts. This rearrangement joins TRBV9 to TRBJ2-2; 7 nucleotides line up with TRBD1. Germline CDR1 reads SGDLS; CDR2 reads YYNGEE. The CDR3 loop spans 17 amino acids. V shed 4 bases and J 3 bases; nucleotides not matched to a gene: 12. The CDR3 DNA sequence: TGTGCCAGCAGCATCCCCGAGGGGGCGCTGGACACCGGGGAGCTGTTTTTT. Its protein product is CASSIPEGALDTGELFF.

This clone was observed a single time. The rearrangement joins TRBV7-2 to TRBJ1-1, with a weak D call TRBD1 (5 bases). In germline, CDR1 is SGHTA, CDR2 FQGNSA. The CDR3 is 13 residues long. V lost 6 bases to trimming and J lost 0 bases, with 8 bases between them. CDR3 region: CASSPQVNTEAFF. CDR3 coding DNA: TGTGCCAGCAGTCCACAGGTGAACACTGAAGCTTTCTTT.

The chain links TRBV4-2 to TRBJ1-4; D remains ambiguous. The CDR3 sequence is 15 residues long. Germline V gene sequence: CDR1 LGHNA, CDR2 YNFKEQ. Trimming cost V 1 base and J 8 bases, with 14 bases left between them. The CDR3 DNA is TGTGCCAGCAGCCAAGCTACCGGACGAGAAGAAAAACTGTTTTTT. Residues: CASSQATGREEKLFF.

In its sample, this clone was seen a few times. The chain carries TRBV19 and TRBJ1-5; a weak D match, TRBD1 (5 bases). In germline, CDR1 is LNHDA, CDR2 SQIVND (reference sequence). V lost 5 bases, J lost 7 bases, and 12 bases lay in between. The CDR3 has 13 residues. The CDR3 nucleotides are TGTGCCAGTAGTGCAAGGGACGGGCAGCCCCAGCATTTT. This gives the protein CASSARDGQPQHF.

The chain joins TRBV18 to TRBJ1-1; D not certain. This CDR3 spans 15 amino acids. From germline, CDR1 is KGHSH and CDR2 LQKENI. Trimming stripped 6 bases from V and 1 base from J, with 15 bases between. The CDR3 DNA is TGTGCCAGCTCCACGGGCGGGGTCGGGAACACTGAAGCTTTCTTT. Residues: CASSTGGVGNTEAFF.

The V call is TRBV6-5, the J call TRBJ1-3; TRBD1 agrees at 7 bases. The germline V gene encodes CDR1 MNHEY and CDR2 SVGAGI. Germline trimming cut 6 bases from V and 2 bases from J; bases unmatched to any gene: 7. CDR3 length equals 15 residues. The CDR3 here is CASRTTGNPGNTIYF. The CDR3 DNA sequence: TGTGCCAGCAGAACGACAGGGAATCCTGGAAACACCATATATTTT.

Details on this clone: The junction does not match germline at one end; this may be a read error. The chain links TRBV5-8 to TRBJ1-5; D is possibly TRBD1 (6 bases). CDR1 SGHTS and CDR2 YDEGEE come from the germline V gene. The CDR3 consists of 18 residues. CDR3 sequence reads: CASSLDSRTQGGNQPQHF. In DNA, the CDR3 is TGTGCCAGCAGTTTGGACAGCCGCACTCAAGGAGGGAATCAGCCCCAGCATTTT. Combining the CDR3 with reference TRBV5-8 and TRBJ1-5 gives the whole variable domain EAGVTQSPTHLIKTRGQQATLRCSPISGHTSVYWYQQALGLGLQFLLWYDEGEERNRGNFPPRFSGRQFPNYSSELNVNALELEDSALYLCASSLDSRTQGGNQPQHFGDGTRLSIL.

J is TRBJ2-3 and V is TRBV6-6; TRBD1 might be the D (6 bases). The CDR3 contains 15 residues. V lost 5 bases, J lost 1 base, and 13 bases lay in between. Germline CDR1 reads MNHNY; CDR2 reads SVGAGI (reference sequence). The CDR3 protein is CASSARDTGTDTQYF. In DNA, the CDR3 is TGTGCCAGCAGTGCTCGGGACACGGGCACAGATACGCAGTATTTT.

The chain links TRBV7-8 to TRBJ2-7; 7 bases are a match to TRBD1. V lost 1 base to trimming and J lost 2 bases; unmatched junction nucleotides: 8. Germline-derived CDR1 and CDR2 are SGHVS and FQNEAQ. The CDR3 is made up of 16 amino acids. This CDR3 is CASSLGSHRGPYEQYF. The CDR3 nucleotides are TGTGCCAGCAGCTTAGGGTCCCACAGGGGCCCCTACGAGCAGTACTTC.

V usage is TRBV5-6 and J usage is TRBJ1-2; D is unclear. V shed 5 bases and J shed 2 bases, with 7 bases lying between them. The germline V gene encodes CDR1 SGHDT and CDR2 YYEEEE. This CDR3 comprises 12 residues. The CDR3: CASSLENYGYTF. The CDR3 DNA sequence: TGTGCCAGCAGTCTTGAGAACTATGGCTACACCTTC. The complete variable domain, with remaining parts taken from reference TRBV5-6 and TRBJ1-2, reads DAGVTQSPTHLIKTRGQQVTLRCSPKSGHDTVSWYQQALGQGPQFIFQYYEEEERQRGNFPDRFSGHQFPNYSSELNVNALLLGDSALYLCASSLENYGYTFGSGTRLTVV.

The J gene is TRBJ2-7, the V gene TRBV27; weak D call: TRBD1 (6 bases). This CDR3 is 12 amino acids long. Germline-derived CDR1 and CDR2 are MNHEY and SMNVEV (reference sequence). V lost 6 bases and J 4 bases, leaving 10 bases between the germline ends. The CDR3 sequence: CASSPQGYEQYF. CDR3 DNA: TGTGCCAGCAGCCCACAGGGTTACGAGCAGTACTTC.

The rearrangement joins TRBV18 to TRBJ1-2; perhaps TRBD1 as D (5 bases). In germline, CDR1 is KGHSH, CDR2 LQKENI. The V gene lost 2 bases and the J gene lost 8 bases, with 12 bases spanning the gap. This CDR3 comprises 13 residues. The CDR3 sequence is CASSPSDSRGYTF. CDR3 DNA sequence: TGTGCCAGCTCACCAAGTGACAGCAGGGGCTACACCTTC.

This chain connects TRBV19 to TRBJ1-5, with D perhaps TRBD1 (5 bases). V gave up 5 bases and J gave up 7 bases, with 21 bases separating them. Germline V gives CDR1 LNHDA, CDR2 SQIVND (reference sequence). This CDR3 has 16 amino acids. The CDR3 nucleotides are TGTGCCAGTAGTCAAAGTCGGGCAGGGAGAGAACAGCCCCAGCATTTT. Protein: CASSQSRAGREQPQHF.

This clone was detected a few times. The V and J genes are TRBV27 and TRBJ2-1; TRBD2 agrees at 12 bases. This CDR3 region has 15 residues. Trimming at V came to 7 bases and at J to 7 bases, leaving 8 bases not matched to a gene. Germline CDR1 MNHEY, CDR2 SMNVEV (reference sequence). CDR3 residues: CASNLAGGPGNEQFF. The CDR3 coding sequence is TGTGCCAGCAACCTAGCGGGAGGGCCCGGGAATGAGCAGTTCTTC.

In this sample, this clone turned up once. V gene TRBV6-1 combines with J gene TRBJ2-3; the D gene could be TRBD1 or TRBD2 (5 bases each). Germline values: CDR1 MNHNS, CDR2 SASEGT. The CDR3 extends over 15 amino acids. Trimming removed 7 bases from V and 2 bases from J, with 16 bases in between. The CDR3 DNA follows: TGTGCCAGCAAAAGGGACCCTTTGGTCACAGATACGCAGTATTTT. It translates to CASKRDPLVTDTQYF.

The CDR3 loop is CTSNWRADTQYF. CDR3 DNA: TGCACCAGCAATTGGAGGGCAGATACGCAGTATTTT. The gene calls are TRBV1 and TRBJ2-3; whether TRBD2, the table's D call, matches the DNA was not checked. TRBV1 has pseudogene status. The CDR3 extends over 12 amino acids.

DNA of the CDR3: TGTGCCAGCAGTTTAATTCCCAAGACAGGGGTGAACACTGAAGCTTTCTTT. The encoded protein is CASSLIPKTGVNTEAFF. The chain carries TRBV28 and TRBJ1-1, with 8 bases aligning to TRBD1. V was pared by 2 bases and J by 0 bases, with 8 bases of the junction left unmatched. The CDR3 has 17 residues. Per germline, CDR1 MDHEN and CDR2 SYDVKM. Filled out from reference TRBV28 and TRBJ1-1, the complete variable domain reads DVKVTQSSRYLVKRTGEKVFLECVQDMDHENMFWYRQDPGLGLRLIYFSYDVKMKEKGDIPEGYSVSREKKERFSLILESASTNQTSMYLCASSLIPKTGVNTEAFFGQGTRLTVV.

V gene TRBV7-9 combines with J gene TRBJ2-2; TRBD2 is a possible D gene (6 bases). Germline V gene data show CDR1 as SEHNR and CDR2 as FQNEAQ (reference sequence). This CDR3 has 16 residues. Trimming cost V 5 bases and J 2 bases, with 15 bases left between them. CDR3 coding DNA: TGTGCCAGCAGCCTAAGGAGGGACGCCAACACCGGGGAGCTGTTTTTT. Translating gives CASSLRRDANTGELFF.

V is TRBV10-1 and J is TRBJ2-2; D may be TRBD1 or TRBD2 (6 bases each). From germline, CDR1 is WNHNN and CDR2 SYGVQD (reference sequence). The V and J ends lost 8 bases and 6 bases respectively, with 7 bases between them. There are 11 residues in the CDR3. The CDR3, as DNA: TGCGCCAGCGGGGGGCCCGGGGAGCTGTTTTTT. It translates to CASGGPGELFF.